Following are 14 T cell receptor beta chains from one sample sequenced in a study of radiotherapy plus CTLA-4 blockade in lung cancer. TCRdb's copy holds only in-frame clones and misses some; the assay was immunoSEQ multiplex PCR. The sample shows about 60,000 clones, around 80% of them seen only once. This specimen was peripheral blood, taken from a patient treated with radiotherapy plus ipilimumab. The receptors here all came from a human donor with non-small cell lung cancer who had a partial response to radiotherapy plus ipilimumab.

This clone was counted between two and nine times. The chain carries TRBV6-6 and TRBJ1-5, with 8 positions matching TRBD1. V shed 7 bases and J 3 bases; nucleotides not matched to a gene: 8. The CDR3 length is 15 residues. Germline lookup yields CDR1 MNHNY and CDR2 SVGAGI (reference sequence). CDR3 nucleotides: TGTGCCAGCACCCCAGGGGGCTCGGACAATCAGCCCCAGCATTTT. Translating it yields CASTPGGSDNQPQHF.

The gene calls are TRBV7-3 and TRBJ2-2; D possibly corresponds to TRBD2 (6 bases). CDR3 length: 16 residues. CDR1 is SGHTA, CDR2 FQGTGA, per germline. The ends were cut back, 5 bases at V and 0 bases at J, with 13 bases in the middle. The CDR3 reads CASSRLGGPNTGELFF. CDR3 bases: TGTGCCAGCAGCCGCCTGGGGGGTCCGAACACCGGGGAGCTGTTTTTT.

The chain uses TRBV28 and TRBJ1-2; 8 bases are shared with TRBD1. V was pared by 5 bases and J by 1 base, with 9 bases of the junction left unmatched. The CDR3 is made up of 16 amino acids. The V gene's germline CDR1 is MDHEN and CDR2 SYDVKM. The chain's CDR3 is CASSRLPGQVNYGYTF. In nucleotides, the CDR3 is TGTGCCAGCAGTCGACTTCCGGGACAGGTTAACTATGGCTACACCTTC.

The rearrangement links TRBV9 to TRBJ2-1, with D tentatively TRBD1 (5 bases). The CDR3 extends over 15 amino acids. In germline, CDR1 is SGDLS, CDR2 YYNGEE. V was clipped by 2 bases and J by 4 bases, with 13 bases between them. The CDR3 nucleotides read TGTGCCAGCAGCGTTGGGCAGGGCGGTTACAATGAGCAGTTCTTC. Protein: CASSVGQGGYNEQFF.

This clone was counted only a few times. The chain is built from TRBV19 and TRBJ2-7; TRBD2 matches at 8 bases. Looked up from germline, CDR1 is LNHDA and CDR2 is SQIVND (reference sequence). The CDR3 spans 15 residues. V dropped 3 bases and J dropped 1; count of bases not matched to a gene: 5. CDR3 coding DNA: TGTGCCAGTAGTATCTCCGGGGGGGGATCCTACGAGCAGTACTTC. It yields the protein CASSISGGGSYEQYF. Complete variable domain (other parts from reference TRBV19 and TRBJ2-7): DGGITQSPKYLFRKEGQNVTLSCEQNLNHDAMYWYRQDPGQGLRLIYYSQIVNDFQKGDIAEGYSVSREKKESFPLTVTSAQKNPTAFYLCASSISGGGSYEQYFGPGTRLTVT.

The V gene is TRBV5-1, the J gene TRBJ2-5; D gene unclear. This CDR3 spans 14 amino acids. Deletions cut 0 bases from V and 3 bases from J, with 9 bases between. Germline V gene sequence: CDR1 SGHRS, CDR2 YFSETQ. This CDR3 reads CASSLGSREETQYF. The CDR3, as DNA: TGCGCCAGCAGCTTGGGGTCCCGCGAAGAGACCCAGTACTTC.

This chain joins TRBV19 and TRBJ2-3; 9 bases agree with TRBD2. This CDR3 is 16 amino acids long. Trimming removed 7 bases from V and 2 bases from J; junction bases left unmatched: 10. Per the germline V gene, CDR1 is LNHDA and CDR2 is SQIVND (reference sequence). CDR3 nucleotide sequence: TGTGCCAGTACACCCGACCGACTAGCGGACACAGATACGCAGTATTTT. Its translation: CASTPDRLADTDTQYF.

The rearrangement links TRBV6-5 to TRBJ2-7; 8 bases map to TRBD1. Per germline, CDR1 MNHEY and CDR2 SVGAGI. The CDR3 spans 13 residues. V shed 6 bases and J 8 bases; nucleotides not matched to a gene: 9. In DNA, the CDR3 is TGTGCCAGCAGCCGGACAGGGCGGTTGCAGCAGTACTTC. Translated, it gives CASSRTGRLQQYF.

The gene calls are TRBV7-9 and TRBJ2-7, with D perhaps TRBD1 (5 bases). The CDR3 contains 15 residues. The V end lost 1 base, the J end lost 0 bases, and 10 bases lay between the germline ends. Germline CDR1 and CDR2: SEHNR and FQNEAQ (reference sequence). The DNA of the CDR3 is TGTGCCAGCAGCTTAGTTCAGGGCCTCTCCTACGAGCAGTACTTC. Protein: CASSLVQGLSYEQYF.

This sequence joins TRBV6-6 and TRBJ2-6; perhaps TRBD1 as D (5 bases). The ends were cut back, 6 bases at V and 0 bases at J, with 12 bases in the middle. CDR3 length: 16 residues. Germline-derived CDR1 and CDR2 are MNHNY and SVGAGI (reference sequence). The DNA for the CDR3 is TGTGCCAGCAGGAAGGACACTAACTCTGGGGCCAACGTCCTGACTTTC. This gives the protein CASRKDTNSGANVLTF.

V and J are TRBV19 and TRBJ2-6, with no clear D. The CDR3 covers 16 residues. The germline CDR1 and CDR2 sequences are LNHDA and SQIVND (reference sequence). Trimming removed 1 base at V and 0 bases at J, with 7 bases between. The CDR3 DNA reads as TGTGCCAGTAGTATAGGGCGGAGCTCTGGGGCCAACGTCCTGACTTTC. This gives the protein CASSIGRSSGANVLTF.

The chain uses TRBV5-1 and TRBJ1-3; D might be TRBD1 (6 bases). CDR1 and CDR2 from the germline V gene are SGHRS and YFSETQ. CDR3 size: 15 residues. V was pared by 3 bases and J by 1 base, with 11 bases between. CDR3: CASSSDSSSGNTIYF. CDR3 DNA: TGCGCCAGCAGCTCGGACAGCTCTTCTGGAAACACCATATATTTT.

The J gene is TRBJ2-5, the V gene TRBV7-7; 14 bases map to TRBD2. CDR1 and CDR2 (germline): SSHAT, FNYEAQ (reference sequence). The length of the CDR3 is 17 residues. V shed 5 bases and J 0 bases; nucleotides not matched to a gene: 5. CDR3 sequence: CASSPTSGGVYQETQYF. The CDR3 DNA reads TGTGCCAGCAGCCCGACTAGCGGGGGGGTGTACCAAGAGACCCAGTACTTC. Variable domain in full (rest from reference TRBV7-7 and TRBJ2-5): GAGVSQSPRYKVTKRGQDVTLRCDPISSHATLYWYQQALGQGPEFLTYFNYEAQPDKSGLPSDRFSAERPEGSISTLTIQRTEQRDSAMYRCASSPTSGGVYQETQYFGPGTRLLVL.

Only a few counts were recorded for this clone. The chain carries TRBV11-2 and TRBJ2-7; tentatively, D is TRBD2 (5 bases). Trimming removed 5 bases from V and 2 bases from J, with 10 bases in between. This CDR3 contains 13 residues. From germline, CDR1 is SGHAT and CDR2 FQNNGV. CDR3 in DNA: TGTGCCAGCAGCGCGCGGGCCGCCTACGAGCAGTACTTC. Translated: CASSARAAYEQYF.